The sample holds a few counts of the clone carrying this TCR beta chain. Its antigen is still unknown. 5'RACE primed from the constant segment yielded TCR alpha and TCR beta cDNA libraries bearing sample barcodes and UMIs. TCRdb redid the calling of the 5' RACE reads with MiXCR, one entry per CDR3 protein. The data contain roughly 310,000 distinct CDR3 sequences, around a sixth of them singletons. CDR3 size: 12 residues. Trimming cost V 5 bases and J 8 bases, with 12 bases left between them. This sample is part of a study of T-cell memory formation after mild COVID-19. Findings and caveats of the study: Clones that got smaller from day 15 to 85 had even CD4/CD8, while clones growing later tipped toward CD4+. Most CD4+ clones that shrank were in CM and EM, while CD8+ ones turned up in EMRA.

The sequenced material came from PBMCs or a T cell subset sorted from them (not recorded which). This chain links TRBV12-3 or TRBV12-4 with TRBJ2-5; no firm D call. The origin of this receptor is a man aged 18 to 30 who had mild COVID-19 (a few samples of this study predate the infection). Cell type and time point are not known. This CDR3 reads CASSQSWATQYF. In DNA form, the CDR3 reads TGTGCCAGCAGTCAAAGTTGGGCCACCCAGTACTTC.